The clone carrying this T cell receptor (beta chain) was picked up one time. These data are taken from a study of blood T cell repertoires in COVID-19. As for the study in general: Collection of acute and convalescent COVID-19 samples took place in the United States, Italy and Spain. The cDNA or gDNA used as material had been derived from T cells, B-cell-depleted T cells, or PBMCs.

Methods used by the authors: Quantification of nucleated cells was approximated via reference gene primer amplification. Some clones are missing from TCRdb's copy, which holds only in-frame ones; the method was immunoSEQ multiplex PCR. V, J and clone size reflect that table, while D and trimming were determined from the DNA. The table shows approximately 200,000 clones, with about 82% occurring only once. V lost 5 bases and J lost 2; bases outside the gene matches: 3. CDR1 and CDR2 (germline): SGHDT, YYEEEE. The CDR3 runs to 13 residues. The rearrangement joins TRBV5-6 to TRBJ2-5, with 7 bases that match TRBD1. This TCR derives from a woman in her twenties or thirties with acute or convalescent COVID-19. The material sequenced was peripheral blood. The CDR3 DNA is TGTGCCAGCAGAAAGGACAGGCAAGAGACCCAGTACTTC. This sequence encodes CASRKDRQETQYF. The whole variable domain, filled in from reference TRBV5-6 and TRBJ2-5, reads DAGVTQSPTHLIKTRGQQVTLRCSPKSGHDTVSWYQQALGQGPQFIFQYYEEEERQRGNFPDRFSGHQFPNYSSELNVNALLLGDSALYLCASRKDRQETQYFGPGTRLLVL.